Detailed here is one T cell receptor (beta chain). The sample belongs to a study of cytomegalovirus exposure and HLA in healthy donors. About the research overall: The 120 validation repertoires used the same platform as the approximately 620 first-cohort repertoires (as reported by a later analysis).

The donors were members of the approximately 120-subject validation cohort (separate from the approximately 670-subject first cohort). The assay was immunoSEQ multiplex PCR, and TCRdb's table has in-frame clones only and misses some. The sample carries about 98,000 clones, roughly 94% recorded once. The sequencing input was PBMCs. This TCR derives from a woman between 18 and 29 years old in good health and CMV-seronegative.

CDR3 in DNA: TGTGCCAGCAGCTTAGGACAGGGGGGGGCCGAGCAGTACTTC. Amino acid sequence: CASSLGQGGAEQYF. The V gene is TRBV5-4, the J gene TRBJ2-7, with 10 bases matching TRBD1. The CDR3 contains 14 residues. Germline V gene lookup returns CDR1 SGHNT and CDR2 YYREEE (reference sequence). V was pared by 2 bases and J by 6 bases, with 5 bases of the junction left unmatched. The full variable domain, rest sourced from reference TRBV5-4 and TRBJ2-7, is ETGVTQSPTHLIKTRGQQVTLRCSSQSGHNTVSWYQQALGQGPQFIFQYYREEENGRGNFPPRFSGLQFPNYSSELNVNALELDDSALYLCASSLGQGGAEQYFGPGTRLTVT.